Listed here are 19 T cell receptor beta chains from one sample, sequenced in a study of blood T cell repertoires in COVID-19. The repertoire was sequenced with immunoSEQ multiplex PCR; TCRdb's copy has only in-frame clones and lacks some. The sample shows under 150,000 clones, roughly four fifths of them seen only once. The sequencing input was peripheral blood. The receptor source for this set is a human donor with acute or convalescent COVID-19. The donor label of this sample is uncertain.

This CDR3 reads CASSEMKWGQGEKLFF. The CDR3 nucleotides are TGTGCCAGCAGTGAAATGAAATGGGGCCAGGGTGAAAAACTGTTTTTT. V is TRBV2 and J is TRBJ1-4; TRBD1 might be the D (5 bases). The V end lost 2 bases, the J end lost 7 bases, and 17 bases lay between the germline ends. Germline CDR1 is SNHLY and CDR2 is FYNNEI. The CDR3 contains 16 residues.

This sequence joins TRBV5-8 and TRBJ1-4; possibly TRBD1 for D (5 bases). This CDR3 has 16 amino acids. The germline V gene encodes CDR1 SGHTS and CDR2 YDEGEE. Trimming cost V 4 bases and J 8 bases, with 21 bases left between them. The CDR3 protein is CASSAGDGAGGEKLFF. CDR3 nucleotides: TGTGCCAGCAGCGCGGGAGATGGGGCAGGCGGAGAAAAACTGTTTTTT. Looking up the rest from reference TRBV5-8 and TRBJ1-4 gives the full variable domain: EAGVTQSPTHLIKTRGQQATLRCSPISGHTSVYWYQQALGLGLQFLLWYDEGEERNRGNFPPRFSGRQFPNYSSELNVNALELEDSALYLCASSAGDGAGGEKLFFGSGTQLSVL.

This clone was found many times. The chain is built from TRBV9 and TRBJ2-3; maybe TRBD1 (6 bases). V lost 5 bases and J lost 0, with 16 bases in between. This CDR3 is built from 16 residues. Germline V gene lookup returns CDR1 SGDLS and CDR2 YYNGEE. The CDR3: CASSSDGQISTDTQYF. CDR3 DNA: TGTGCCAGCAGTTCAGATGGACAGATTAGCACAGATACGCAGTATTTT.

The chain employs TRBV27 and TRBJ2-2; D gene uncertain. This CDR3 contains 16 residues. Germline V gene data show CDR1 as MNHEY and CDR2 as SMNVEV (reference sequence). V was trimmed by 6 bases and J by 0 bases, leaving 14 bases between them. The CDR3 DNA is TGTGCCAGCAGCTCCGGAGTGGCGGCGAACACCGGGGAGCTGTTTTTT. Its protein product is CASSSGVAANTGELFF.

The chain links TRBV5-1 to TRBJ2-5; TRBD1 might be the D (5 bases). Germline CDR1 SGHRS, CDR2 YFSETQ. V was shortened by 0 bases and J by 1 base, with 7 bases between the two germline ends. The CDR3 spans 14 residues. The CDR3 DNA sequence: TGCGCCAGCAGCTTGGGGGGCCTCCAAGAGACCCAGTACTTC. Protein sequence: CASSLGGLQETQYF.

The sample holds one count of this clone. The chain is built from TRBV19 and TRBJ1-1, with D possibly matching TRBD1 (5 bases). Looked up from germline, CDR1 is LNHDA and CDR2 is SQIVND (reference sequence). The CDR3 runs 13 residues. Trimming took 4 bases from V and 8 from J, leaving 14 bases between them. The DNA for the CDR3 is TGTGCCAGTAGTACACAGGAATCATCAGAAGCTTTCTTT. Protein product: CASSTQESSEAFF.

The chain combines TRBV30 with TRBJ2-1; D gene ambiguous. The length of the CDR3 is 12 residues. Trimming took 0 bases from V and 6 from J, leaving 6 bases between them. Germline values: CDR1 GTSNPN, CDR2 SVGIG (reference sequence). CDR3: CAWSVPGNEQFF. The CDR3 bases are TGTGCCTGGAGTGTCCCGGGCAATGAGCAGTTCTTC.

The CDR3 DNA is TGTGCCAGTAAATGGAGGGTCGGGGATCAGCCCCAGCATTTT. Translated, it gives CASKWRVGDQPQHF. The chain is built from TRBV19 and TRBJ1-5, with D uncertain. The length of the CDR3 is 14 residues. Germline V gene data show CDR1 as LNHDA and CDR2 as SQIVND (reference sequence). The ends were cut back, 7 bases at V and 5 bases at J, with 15 bases in the middle.

This sequence joins TRBV14 and TRBJ1-6, with D tentatively TRBD1 (5 bases). CDR1 is SGHDN and CDR2 is FVKESK in the germline V gene. This CDR3 spans 18 amino acids. Between the trimmed V and J ends, which lost 4 bases and 8 bases, there was a span of 24 bases. CDR3 sequence: CASSPKAGREAFDSPLHF. CDR3 nucleotide sequence: TGTGCCAGCAGCCCTAAAGCTGGCAGGGAGGCCTTTGATTCACCCCTCCACTTT.

This clone came up a few times. The chain employs TRBV13 and TRBJ2-3, with D possibly TRBD2 on 6 matching bases. V was pared by 5 bases and J by 2 bases, with 20 bases between. This CDR3 has 17 amino acids. Germline assignment: CDR1 PRHDT and CDR2 FYEKMQ (reference sequence). In DNA form, the CDR3 reads TGTGCCAGCAGCCCCCTGGTCAAGCGGGCCTACACAGATACGCAGTATTTT. Translation gives CASSPLVKRAYTDTQYF.

The rearrangement uses TRBV7-2 and TRBJ2-3, with a possible D match to TRBD2 (6 bases). Germline values: CDR1 SGHTA, CDR2 FQGNSA. The V end was cut by 5 bases, the J end by 6 bases, with 15 bases between. This CDR3 is 14 amino acids long. CDR3 DNA: TGTGCCAGCAGCGGGGGGATTAGTTTGGATACGCAGTATTTT. It is translated as CASSGGISLDTQYF.

The rearrangement uses TRBV27 and TRBJ2-7; 8 bases map to TRBD2. The CDR3 spans 13 residues. Germline CDR1 is MNHEY and CDR2 is SMNVEV (reference sequence). With V trimmed by 8 bases and J by 6 bases, 9 bases remained unmatched. Written as DNA, the CDR3 is TGTGCCAGCCGAGCGGGGGTCCTGGGCGAGCAGTACGTC. It codes for CASRAGVLGEQYV.

The V call is TRBV3-1 (or the pseudogene TRBV3-2), the J call TRBJ1-1, with no clear D. This CDR3 contains 13 residues. Trimming removed 5 bases from V and 1 base from J, with 8 bases in between. Germline lookup yields CDR1 LGHDT and CDR2 YNNKEL (reference sequence). The CDR3 spells CASSFDTNTEAFF. CDR3 DNA: TGTGCCAGCAGCTTCGACACGAACACTGAAGCTTTCTTT.

The gene calls are TRBV7-9 and TRBJ1-2, with D uncertain. This CDR3 has 16 amino acids. V was cut by 1 base and J by 0 bases, with 12 bases left in between. The germline CDR1 and CDR2 sequences are SEHNR and FQNEAQ (reference sequence). CDR3 sequence: CASSLGGHAANYGYTF. In DNA form, the CDR3 reads TGTGCCAGCAGCTTAGGTGGGCACGCAGCTAACTATGGCTACACCTTC.

This sequence joins TRBV24-1 and TRBJ2-5; TRBD1 agrees at 8 bases. J gave up 4 bases and V 4 bases, and 13 bases lay outside the gene matches. The CDR3 is 17 amino acids. CDR1 is KGHDR, CDR2 SFDVKD, per germline. The CDR3 DNA is TGTGCCACCAGTGACACCTTAGGGACAGGCCCTTCAGAGACCCAGTACTTC. As protein: CATSDTLGTGPSETQYF.

The chain couples TRBV2 to TRBJ1-2; D uncertain. Germline CDR1 SNHLY, CDR2 FYNNEI. With 7 bases removed from V and 3 bases from J, the gap between germline ends came to 12 bases. The CDR3 length is 13 residues. The CDR3 sequence: CASTPWGDYGYTF. The CDR3 nucleotides are TGTGCCAGCACCCCCTGGGGAGACTATGGCTACACCTTC.

This clone was observed once. The chain is built from TRBV19 and TRBJ2-3; weak D call: TRBD2 (5 bases). With 9 bases removed from V and 0 bases from J, the gap between germline ends came to 16 bases. The CDR3 extends over 15 amino acids. Germline lookup yields CDR1 LNHDA and CDR2 SQIVND (reference sequence). The CDR3: CASALGASSTDTQYF. The CDR3 DNA sequence: TGTGCCAGCGCCTTGGGAGCGTCTAGCACAGATACGCAGTATTTT.

V usage is TRBV5-6 and J usage is TRBJ2-7; no clear D. CDR1 and CDR2 from the germline V gene are SGHDT and YYEEEE. V was cut by 4 bases and J by 2 bases, with 19 bases left in between. The CDR3 loop spans 16 amino acids. CDR3: CASSLPKRLTPYEQYF. CDR3 nucleotide sequence: TGTGCCAGCAGCCTGCCGAAACGACTGACTCCCTACGAGCAGTACTTC.

This chain connects TRBV7-9 to TRBJ1-2, with D perhaps TRBD1 (5 bases). This CDR3 contains 15 residues. The V gene lost 3 bases and the J gene lost 2 bases, with 13 bases spanning the gap. Germline CDR1 is SEHNR and CDR2 is FQNEAQ (reference sequence). This CDR3 reads CASSFPGRQNYGYTF. Here the CDR3 DNA reads TGTGCCAGCAGCTTCCCAGGTCGACAGAACTATGGCTACACCTTC.